This T cell receptor (beta chain) was found in a study of blood T cells in healthy people across ages. The study, taken as a whole, reports: Since the PBMCs were unsorted, naive and antigen-experienced cells could not be conclusively compared. With age, beta diversity per million T cells declined roughly linearly, significantly by approximately 41. Diversity figures derived from one million T cells were judged to underestimate the true value.

CDR1 is SGHTA and CDR2 is FQGNSA in the germline V gene. Between the trimmed V and J ends, which lost 5 bases and 2 bases, there was a span of 14 bases. This CDR3 is built from 15 residues. Extraction yielded at least 6 micrograms of total RNA per sample. Regarding this clonotype: Its antigen is unidentified.

Alongside a J-beta primer mix, a sample-barcoded 5' primer served in a second PCR lasting roughly 7 to 12 cycles. TCRdb re-analysed the 5' RACE reads in MiXCR, keeping a single row per CDR3 protein. The table shows approximately 600,000 distinct CDR3 sequences, with 45% to 65% occurring only once. The sequenced sample consisted of blood. The origin of this receptor is a man in his 60s in good health. The chain links TRBV7-2 to TRBJ2-3; possibly TRBD2 for D (6 bases). The CDR3 coding sequence is TGTGCCAGCAGCCCGGACTATCCTCCCACAGATACGCAGTATTTT. Translation: CASSPDYPPTDTQYF.